This T cell receptor beta chain was documented in a study of post-analysis software for immune sequencing data. Overall study context: Relapsing-remitting, secondary progressive and progressive-relapsing multiple sclerosis courses were included.

This clonotype came up a few times. Its matching antigen is unknown. Unique molecular identifiers were present in the TCR beta cDNA libraries. TCRdb recomputed calls from the PCR reads with MiXCR, one row per CDR3 protein. The profile shows around 500,000 distinct CDR3 sequences, approximately 34% of them singletons. This CDR3 is 14 amino acids long. The germline V gene has CDR1 DFQATT and CDR2 SNEGSKA (reference sequence). Trimming removed 5 bases at V and 6 bases at J, with 16 bases between. Notes on the study in general: Relative to controls, patients with multiple sclerosis showed significantly lower normalized Chao1 diversity. TRBV5-6, TRBV5-1 and TRBV20-1 belonged to a set of roughly 5 TRBV segments that were more frequent in patients than controls.

The rearrangement joins TRBV20-1 to TRBJ1-4; D is uncertain. This clonotype was obtained from a girl under 18 with multiple sclerosis. The material sequenced was blood. For the CDR3, the DNA is TGCAGTGCTCTTCGACCAAGCACCGATGAAAAACTGTTTTTT. Protein: CSALRPSTDEKLFF.